The 20 T cell receptor beta chains reported below all come from one sample, sequenced in a study of monozygotic twins with inflammatory bowel disease. From its re-call of the 5' RACE reads, TCRdb lists each CDR3 protein once, without DNA. The sample has some 330,000 distinct CDR3 sequences. Sequencing input: blood. The receptors derive from a human donor with ulcerative colitis or Crohn's disease, or a healthy co-twin of an affected twin (not recorded which).

The chain uses TRBV6-2 or TRBV6-3 and TRBJ1-5; TCRdb proposes TRBD1, but this gene call is untestable without DNA. Germline V CDR1 and CDR2: MNHEY, SVGEGT. This CDR3 spans 12 amino acids. This CDR3 reads CASGIQDQPQHF.

The V and J genes are TRBV11-2 and TRBJ2-7; TCRdb picks TRBD1, but there is no DNA to check that call. The CDR3 totals 14 residues. Germline V gene sequence: CDR1 SGHAT, CDR2 FQNNGV. This CDR3 reads CASSLETGNYEQYF.

This chain links TRBV7-2 with TRBJ1-4. The CDR3 is made up of 17 amino acids. Germline-derived CDR1 and CDR2 are SGHTA and FQGNSA. CDR3: CASSIARSGGWGEKLFF.

The genes are TRBV5-1 and TRBJ2-6. The CDR3 length is 16 residues. Germline-derived CDR1 and CDR2 are SGHRS and YFSETQ. The CDR3: CASSISLSSGANVLTF. The variable domain in full, completed from reference TRBV5-1 and TRBJ2-6, reads KAGVTQTPRYLIKTRGQQVTLSCSPISGHRSVSWYQQTPGQGLQFLFEYFSETQRNKGNFPGRFSGRQFSNSRSEMNVSTLELGDSALYLCASSISLSSGANVLTFGAGSRLTVL.

V gene TRBV5-4 combines with J gene TRBJ2-5. The CDR3 has 13 residues. Germline V gives CDR1 SGHNT, CDR2 YYREEE (reference sequence). The CDR3 sequence is CASSSGYQETQYF.

This chain joins TRBV25-1 and TRBJ2-1; the D gene TCRdb calls, TRBD1, cannot be checked with no DNA. The length of the CDR3 is 17 residues. The germline gives CDR1 MGHDK, CDR2 SYGVNS. This CDR3 reads CASSEFLKDSLYNEQFF.

The chain uses TRBV18 and TRBJ2-7. Germline V lookup: CDR1 KGHSH, CDR2 LQKENI. This CDR3 spans 13 amino acids. CDR3 amino acids: CASSPDGTYEQYF.

V is TRBV20-1 and J is TRBJ2-5; TCRdb outputs TRBD1, but without DNA this stays unchecked. The germline V gene has CDR1 DFQATT and CDR2 SNEGSKA (reference sequence). This CDR3 is built from 14 residues. The CDR3 is CSAWEVGTPRPQYF.

The gene calls are TRBV29-1 and TRBJ1-1. This CDR3 is built from 13 residues. Germline CDR1 and CDR2: SQVTM and ANQGSEA. CDR3 sequence reads: CSVEGLMRTEAFF.

This sequence joins TRBV5-1 and TRBJ2-5; TCRdb calls TRBD1, which cannot be checked without DNA. This CDR3 has 17 amino acids. Germline V gene lookup returns CDR1 SGHRS and CDR2 YFSETQ. Here the CDR3 reads CASSLRGYPDNKETQYF.

The CDR3 loop reads CASSFDRGVTEAFF. V usage is TRBV7-2 and J usage is TRBJ1-1; the TCRdb call, TRBD1, lacks DNA for checking. This CDR3 has 14 residues. CDR1 and CDR2 from the germline V gene are SGHTA and FQGNSA.

The V call is TRBV10-2, the J call TRBJ2-7; with no DNA, the TCRdb D assignment of TRBD2 cannot be verified. CDR1 and CDR2 from the germline V gene are WSHSY and SAAADI. CDR3 size: 13 residues. This CDR3 is CASSHLTSGSSNF.

This chain joins TRBV19 and TRBJ2-6. CDR1 is LNHDA, CDR2 SQIVND, per germline (reference sequence). This CDR3 is built from 13 residues. CDR3 region: CASSNIGANVLTF.

This rearrangement joins TRBV20-1 to TRBJ2-7; TCRdb names TRBD2, which stays unverified in the absence of DNA. Germline V gene sequence: CDR1 DFQATT, CDR2 SNEGSKA (reference sequence). CDR3 length: 19 amino acids. CDR3 in amino acids: CSARGGGIATSGSSYEQYF.

The J gene is TRBJ2-3, the V gene TRBV6-5; TCRdb indicates TRBD2, and absent DNA this call remains unverified. The CDR3 length is 17 residues. CDR1 and CDR2 from the germline V gene are MNHEY and SVGAGI. CDR3 protein: CASSYSERGAVTDTQYF.

This chain links TRBV6-2 or TRBV6-3 with TRBJ1-5; the D gene TCRdb calls, TRBD1, cannot be checked with no DNA. Germline assignment: CDR1 MNHEY and CDR2 SVGEGT. This CDR3 contains 15 residues. The CDR3 region is CASSLHRDRNQPQHF.

J is TRBJ2-5 and V is TRBV12-3 or TRBV12-4; the D gene TCRdb calls, TRBD2, cannot be checked with no DNA. The CDR3 is 17 residues long. The CDR3 here is CASSVGLAGDHRETQYF.

The chain employs TRBV15 and TRBJ2-7. There are 12 residues in the CDR3. The germline V gene has CDR1 LNHNV and CDR2 YYDKDF (reference sequence). This chain's CDR3 is CATGRGFWEQYF.

V gene TRBV3-1 combines with J gene TRBJ1-2. Germline V gene data show CDR1 as LGHDT and CDR2 as YNNKEL (reference sequence). This CDR3 has 14 amino acids. The CDR3 loop is CASSPFDSPYGYTF.

This rearrangement joins TRBV5-1 to TRBJ2-1; no DNA is available, so the TRBD2 call from TCRdb remains unchecked. This CDR3 has 15 residues. The V gene's germline CDR1 is SGHRS and CDR2 YFSETQ. CDR3 region: CASSFRLAGYNEQFF.